These 20 T cell receptor beta chains share one sample of origin, sequenced in a study of beta chain features in type 1 diabetes. These receptors' antigens are unknown. The study reverse transcribed the entire isolated RNA, so it sequenced expressed TCRB transcripts. TCRdb's copy holds only in-frame clones and misses some; the assay was immunoSEQ multiplex PCR. Seen here are around 150,000 clones, roughly 63% observed once, and the top ten hold 0.08% to 0.09%. Study observations and caveats: TCRB CDR3 length was moderately but significantly reduced in all four CD4+ subsets of Type 1 diabetes patients.

Sequencing was done on a sample of naive CD4+ T cells from blood. These receptors came from a man aged 30 to 39 with type 1 diabetes.

The chain couples TRBV13 to TRBJ1-6; 7 bases map to TRBD1. Germline trimming cut 6 bases from V and 6 bases from J; bases unmatched to any gene: 2. CDR3 length equals 13 residues. Germline CDR1 reads PRHDT; CDR2 reads FYEKMQ (reference sequence). Written as DNA, the CDR3 is TGTGCCAGCAGAGGGGGCGTTAATTCACCCCTCCACTTT. This encodes CASRGGVNSPLHF.

The CDR3 DNA reads TGTGCCAGCAGCTTACAGGGATACACAGATACGCAGTATTTT. This encodes CASSLQGYTDTQYF. This sequence joins TRBV7-8 and TRBJ2-3; TRBD1 might be the D (5 bases). The V end was cut by 2 bases, the J end by 2 bases, with 8 bases between. The germline V gene has CDR1 SGHVS and CDR2 FQNEAQ. There are 14 residues in the CDR3.

This chain connects TRBV5-1 to TRBJ2-1; perhaps D is TRBD1 or TRBD2 (5 bases each). V shed 2 bases and J shed 8 bases, with 23 bases lying between them. This CDR3 spans 17 amino acids. Germline values: CDR1 SGHRS, CDR2 YFSETQ. The CDR3, as DNA: TGCGCCAGCAGCTTTAGGGGACCTCTACTTTCCGCTGATGAGCAGTTCTTC. It translates to CASSFRGPLLSADEQFF.

The chain joins TRBV5-1 to TRBJ2-3, with a possible D match to TRBD2 (5 bases). V shed 2 bases and J shed 2 bases, with 15 bases lying between them. This CDR3 has 16 amino acids. Germline-derived CDR1 and CDR2 are SGHRS and YFSETQ. The CDR3 reads CASSFKTAGTTDTQYF. The DNA for the CDR3 is TGCGCCAGCAGCTTTAAAACGGCGGGCACCACAGATACGCAGTATTTT.

In this sample, this clone turned up once. V and J are TRBV7-2 and TRBJ2-3; TRBD2 aligns across 10 bases. The CDR3 is 20 amino acids. Germline lookup yields CDR1 SGHTA and CDR2 FQGNSA. V trimming: 0 bases; J trimming: 0 bases; junction bases outside the gene matches: 12. The CDR3 coding sequence is TGTGCCAGCAGCTTAGCACCGCTAGGTAGCGGGGGGCTTAGCACAGATACGCAGTATTTT. It encodes CASSLAPLGSGGLSTDTQYF. Filled out from reference TRBV7-2 and TRBJ2-3, the complete variable domain reads GAGVSQSPSNKVTEKGKDVELRCDPISGHTALYWYRQSLGQGLEFLIYFQGNSAPDKSGLPSDRFSAERTGGSVSTLTIQRTQQEDSAVYLCASSLAPLGSGGLSTDTQYFGPGTRLTVL.

The rearrangement links TRBV7-9 to TRBJ2-7; no reliable D call. The CDR3 is 13 amino acids. Germline CDR1 and CDR2: SEHNR and FQNEAQ (reference sequence). The V and J ends lost 4 bases and 5 bases respectively, with 12 bases between them. The CDR3 DNA reads as TGTGCCAGCAGCTCGGGTCCTATCCACGAGCAGTACTTC. This encodes CASSSGPIHEQYF.

The J gene is TRBJ2-7, the V gene TRBV4-3; 9 bases align to TRBD1. The J segment lost 5 bases and the V segment lost 1 base, leaving 6 bases of the junction unmatched. The CDR3 extends over 15 amino acids. The V gene's germline CDR1 is LGHNA and CDR2 YSLEER. CDR3 amino acids: CASSQGGTGRDEQYF. The CDR3 DNA reads as TGCGCCAGCAGCCAAGGGGGGACAGGGAGAGACGAGCAGTACTTC.

There are a few counts of this clone. This chain uses TRBV29-1 with TRBJ2-5, with 8 nucleotides matching TRBD2. Germline CDR1 and CDR2: SQVTM and ANQGSEA. The CDR3 consists of 14 residues. Unmatched junction bases numbered 7, after V lost 2 bases and J lost 5 bases. Here the CDR3 reads CSVESAGGLETQYF. DNA for the CDR3: TGCAGCGTTGAAAGCGCGGGGGGATTGGAGACCCAGTACTTC.

The rearrangement uses TRBV25-1 and TRBJ2-2; a weak D match, TRBD1 (6 bases). The germline V gene has CDR1 MGHDK and CDR2 SYGVNS. The CDR3 covers 15 residues. Trimming removed 3 bases at V and 4 bases at J, with 12 bases between. The CDR3 loop reads CASSDLGQSTGELFF. Written as DNA, the CDR3 is TGTGCCAGCAGTGACCTCGGACAGTCCACCGGGGAGCTGTTTTTT.

V gene TRBV18 combines with J gene TRBJ2-3; 10 nucleotides align to TRBD1. The length of the CDR3 is 16 residues. The germline V gene encodes CDR1 KGHSH and CDR2 LQKENI. V lost 6 bases and J lost 5; bases outside the gene matches: 11. The CDR3 loop reads CASSLRGTGAGDTQYF. The CDR3 nucleotides read TGTGCCAGCTCCCTCAGAGGGACAGGGGCTGGAGATACGCAGTATTTT.

This chain uses TRBV30 with TRBJ2-7; D might be TRBD1 (6 bases). The V and J ends lost 2 bases and 7 bases respectively, with 15 bases between them. The CDR3 consists of 13 residues. Germline assignment: CDR1 GTSNPN and CDR2 SVGIG (reference sequence). DNA of the CDR3: TGTGCCTGGAGTTCAACAGGGTCGAGGGAGCAGTACTTC. Protein: CAWSSTGSREQYF.

The chain has TRBV7-9 and TRBJ2-5; no reliable D call. The CDR3 loop spans 13 amino acids. V lost 2 bases, J lost 0 bases, and 4 bases lay in between. The germline V gene encodes CDR1 SEHNR and CDR2 FQNEAQ (reference sequence). CDR3 loop: CASSLWDQETQYF. The CDR3 DNA reads TGTGCCAGCAGCTTATGGGACCAAGAGACCCAGTACTTC.

J is TRBJ2-5 and V is TRBV29-1; unclear D gene. This CDR3 spans 12 amino acids. V lost 5 bases and J lost 2, with 9 bases in between. CDR1 is SQVTM, CDR2 ANQGSEA, per germline. The CDR3 nucleotides read TGCAGCGTTTTAGGGATTCAAGAGACCCAGTACTTC. Protein: CSVLGIQETQYF.

The CDR3 spells CSVLGLFQETQYF. CDR3 DNA: TGCAGCGTCCTGGGACTTTTCCAAGAGACCCAGTACTTC. The genes are TRBV29-1 and TRBJ2-5, with a tentative D call TRBD2 (6 bases). The CDR3 covers 13 residues. The ends were cut back, 6 bases at V and 1 base at J, with 12 bases in the middle. The germline V gene has CDR1 SQVTM and CDR2 ANQGSEA. The entire variable domain, with the rest obtained from reference TRBV29-1 and TRBJ2-5, is as follows: SAVISQKPSRDICQRGTSLTIQCQVDSQVTMMFWYRQQPGQSLTLIATANQGSEATYESGFVIDKFPISRPNLTFSTLTVSNMSPEDSSIYLCSVLGLFQETQYFGPGTRLLVL.

V is TRBV30 and J is TRBJ2-1; tentative D call: TRBD2 (5 bases). Trimming stripped 2 bases from V and 0 bases from J, with 8 bases between. Per germline, CDR1 GTSNPN and CDR2 SVGIG (reference sequence). The CDR3 has 14 residues. The DNA of the CDR3 is TGTGCCTGGAGTCGGGGAAGCTCCTACAATGAGCAGTTCTTC. It codes for CAWSRGSSYNEQFF.

V gene TRBV29-1 combines with J gene TRBJ2-1, with 9 positions matching TRBD1. J lost 5 bases, V lost 5 bases, and 13 bases had no gene match. The V gene's germline CDR1 is SQVTM and CDR2 ANQGSEA. The CDR3 is made up of 16 amino acids. CDR3 sequence: CSVHSGTGYRDNEQFF. The CDR3 coding sequence is TGCAGCGTTCACTCCGGGACAGGGTATCGGGACAATGAGCAGTTCTTC.

The rearrangement links TRBV2 to TRBJ1-1, with D unclear. The CDR3 runs to 11 residues. V lost 3 bases and J 11 bases, leaving 10 bases between the germline ends. Germline values: CDR1 SNHLY, CDR2 FYNNEI. CDR3 residues: CASSELWVAFF. The CDR3, as DNA: TGTGCCAGCAGTGAGCTGTGGGTGGCTTTCTTT.

The chain uses TRBV9 and TRBJ2-2; D is possibly TRBD1 (6 bases). CDR3 length equals 13 residues. Germline V lookup: CDR1 SGDLS, CDR2 YYNGEE. V was pared by 2 bases and J by 4 bases, with 6 bases between. This CDR3 is CASSVRGTGELFF. The CDR3 nucleotides are TGTGCCAGCAGCGTCAGGGGCACCGGGGAGCTGTTTTTT.

The rearrangement joins TRBV25-1 to TRBJ1-6; D ambiguous. Germline V CDR1 and CDR2: MGHDK, SYGVNS. The CDR3 has 16 residues. Trimming removed 1 base from V and 2 bases from J, with 9 bases in between. The CDR3 sequence is CASSESESAYNSPLHF. The CDR3 DNA reads as TGTGCCAGCAGTGAATCTGAGTCGGCCTATAATTCACCCCTCCACTTT.

The chain combines TRBV5-1 with TRBJ2-3, with TRBD2 identical over 14 bases. The CDR3 runs to 17 residues. Trimming took 5 bases from V and 1 from J; bases not matched to a gene: 6. CDR1 and CDR2 (germline): SGHRS, YFSETQ. CDR3 bases: TGCGCCAGCAGTCGGACTAGCGGGGGGACTGGCACAGATACGCAGTATTTT. Its translation: CASSRTSGGTGTDTQYF.